This T cell receptor (beta chain) was documented in a study of T cell responses to AZD1222 COVID-19 vaccine (dated by TCRdb to the early 2020s). Background for the entire study: Because spike-specific TCR depth and breadth did not differ between the two schedules, AZD1222 recipients who got a second dose at roughly 4 weeks were pooled with those who got a second dose at roughly 12 weeks. Trial participants were enrolled by age into subgroups of 18-55, 56-69 and 70-plus years, and about 150, 27 and 61 TCR-sequenced participants, respectively, were included in these subgroups. TCR sequencing was performed for roughly 250 trial participants, of whom 200 to 210 were given two doses of AZD1222 and around 26 were given two doses of MenACWY control vaccine. Overall study results and their limits: The whole spike protein was spanned by vaccine-associated CD4 TCRs, and dominant responses were seen in regions 160-218 and 743-854. Epitopes outside the regions mutated in the B.1.351 and B.1.1.7 variants were reportedly recognized by nearly half of the unique spike-specific TCRs. Only five or six AZD1222 recipients were SARS-CoV-2 seropositive at baseline, limiting conclusions about previously exposed vaccinees. After two AZD1222 doses, spike-specific TCR breadth and depth were significantly higher than at day 0 and than in MenACWY recipients. Participants were mostly white British and included more females than males, and it was suggested by the authors that clonal diversity may have been underestimated. In the small 56-69-year group, the increase in depth fell short of significance, most likely because of low power. Because no samples from the day 14 peak response were available, repertoires could be characterized only after the peak T cell response.

Worth noting for this clone: Its antigen has not been determined. No base quality values were provided; no much bigger clone lies one nucleotide off.

The CDR3 regions of human TCRbeta chains were analyzed by immunosequencing. The authors processed their data as follows. TCRs in the repertoires were compared against a reference library of SARS-CoV-2-specific TCRs that had been generated with the MIRA antigen-specificity platform. Breadth meant the fraction of unique TCRs that were SARS-CoV-2-associated, whereas depth meant the fraction of total T cells that were SARS-CoV-2-associated. Each spike-specific TCR was assigned to its reactive spike region and to a CD4 or CD8 class using the MIRA data. Log10-transformed breadth and depth values were compared by one-way ANOVA with Sidak's multiple comparisons tests. In its TCRdb copy, this immuneACCESS table keeps in-frame sequences only and misses some clones. Where compared with another copy, unresolved V genes explain less than half of these, and the others have no known cause. The DNA gave D and trimming, while V, J and clone size come from that table. A total of more than 95,000 clones appear in this sample, 80% to 90% of them only once. The biggest ten clones account for less than 9.5% of the sample.

The label giving this sample's time point can be read as: baseline before first vaccination. Vaccinee samples were obtained from the UK trials COV001 and COV002, which included a single-blind randomized controlled phase 2/3 trial of AZD1222 (ChAdOx1 nCoV-19) in healthy adults. Trial participant PBMC samples were collected at day 0 and day 28 after the second dose for TCRbeta chain sequencing. The CDR3 has 15 amino acids, counting the end cysteine and phenylalanine. CDR3 DNA only is kept here, 45 bases in frame from base 1. Relative to germline, V is missing 4 bases and J is missing 9 bases, with 11 bases of the junction outside any gene match. Taken from the germline V gene, the CDR1 and CDR2 loops are SNHLY and FYNNEI.

This clonotype originated in an adult in good health. The specimen was peripheral blood, collected on day 0 of AZD1222 vaccination. Recombination joined TRBV2 with TRBJ1-5, with 8 junctional bases fitting TRBD1. The CDR3: CASSGAGGTFAPQHF. The nucleotide sequence reads as follows: TGTGCCAGCAGTGGGGCAGGGGGCACGTTTGCGCCCCAGCATTTT.